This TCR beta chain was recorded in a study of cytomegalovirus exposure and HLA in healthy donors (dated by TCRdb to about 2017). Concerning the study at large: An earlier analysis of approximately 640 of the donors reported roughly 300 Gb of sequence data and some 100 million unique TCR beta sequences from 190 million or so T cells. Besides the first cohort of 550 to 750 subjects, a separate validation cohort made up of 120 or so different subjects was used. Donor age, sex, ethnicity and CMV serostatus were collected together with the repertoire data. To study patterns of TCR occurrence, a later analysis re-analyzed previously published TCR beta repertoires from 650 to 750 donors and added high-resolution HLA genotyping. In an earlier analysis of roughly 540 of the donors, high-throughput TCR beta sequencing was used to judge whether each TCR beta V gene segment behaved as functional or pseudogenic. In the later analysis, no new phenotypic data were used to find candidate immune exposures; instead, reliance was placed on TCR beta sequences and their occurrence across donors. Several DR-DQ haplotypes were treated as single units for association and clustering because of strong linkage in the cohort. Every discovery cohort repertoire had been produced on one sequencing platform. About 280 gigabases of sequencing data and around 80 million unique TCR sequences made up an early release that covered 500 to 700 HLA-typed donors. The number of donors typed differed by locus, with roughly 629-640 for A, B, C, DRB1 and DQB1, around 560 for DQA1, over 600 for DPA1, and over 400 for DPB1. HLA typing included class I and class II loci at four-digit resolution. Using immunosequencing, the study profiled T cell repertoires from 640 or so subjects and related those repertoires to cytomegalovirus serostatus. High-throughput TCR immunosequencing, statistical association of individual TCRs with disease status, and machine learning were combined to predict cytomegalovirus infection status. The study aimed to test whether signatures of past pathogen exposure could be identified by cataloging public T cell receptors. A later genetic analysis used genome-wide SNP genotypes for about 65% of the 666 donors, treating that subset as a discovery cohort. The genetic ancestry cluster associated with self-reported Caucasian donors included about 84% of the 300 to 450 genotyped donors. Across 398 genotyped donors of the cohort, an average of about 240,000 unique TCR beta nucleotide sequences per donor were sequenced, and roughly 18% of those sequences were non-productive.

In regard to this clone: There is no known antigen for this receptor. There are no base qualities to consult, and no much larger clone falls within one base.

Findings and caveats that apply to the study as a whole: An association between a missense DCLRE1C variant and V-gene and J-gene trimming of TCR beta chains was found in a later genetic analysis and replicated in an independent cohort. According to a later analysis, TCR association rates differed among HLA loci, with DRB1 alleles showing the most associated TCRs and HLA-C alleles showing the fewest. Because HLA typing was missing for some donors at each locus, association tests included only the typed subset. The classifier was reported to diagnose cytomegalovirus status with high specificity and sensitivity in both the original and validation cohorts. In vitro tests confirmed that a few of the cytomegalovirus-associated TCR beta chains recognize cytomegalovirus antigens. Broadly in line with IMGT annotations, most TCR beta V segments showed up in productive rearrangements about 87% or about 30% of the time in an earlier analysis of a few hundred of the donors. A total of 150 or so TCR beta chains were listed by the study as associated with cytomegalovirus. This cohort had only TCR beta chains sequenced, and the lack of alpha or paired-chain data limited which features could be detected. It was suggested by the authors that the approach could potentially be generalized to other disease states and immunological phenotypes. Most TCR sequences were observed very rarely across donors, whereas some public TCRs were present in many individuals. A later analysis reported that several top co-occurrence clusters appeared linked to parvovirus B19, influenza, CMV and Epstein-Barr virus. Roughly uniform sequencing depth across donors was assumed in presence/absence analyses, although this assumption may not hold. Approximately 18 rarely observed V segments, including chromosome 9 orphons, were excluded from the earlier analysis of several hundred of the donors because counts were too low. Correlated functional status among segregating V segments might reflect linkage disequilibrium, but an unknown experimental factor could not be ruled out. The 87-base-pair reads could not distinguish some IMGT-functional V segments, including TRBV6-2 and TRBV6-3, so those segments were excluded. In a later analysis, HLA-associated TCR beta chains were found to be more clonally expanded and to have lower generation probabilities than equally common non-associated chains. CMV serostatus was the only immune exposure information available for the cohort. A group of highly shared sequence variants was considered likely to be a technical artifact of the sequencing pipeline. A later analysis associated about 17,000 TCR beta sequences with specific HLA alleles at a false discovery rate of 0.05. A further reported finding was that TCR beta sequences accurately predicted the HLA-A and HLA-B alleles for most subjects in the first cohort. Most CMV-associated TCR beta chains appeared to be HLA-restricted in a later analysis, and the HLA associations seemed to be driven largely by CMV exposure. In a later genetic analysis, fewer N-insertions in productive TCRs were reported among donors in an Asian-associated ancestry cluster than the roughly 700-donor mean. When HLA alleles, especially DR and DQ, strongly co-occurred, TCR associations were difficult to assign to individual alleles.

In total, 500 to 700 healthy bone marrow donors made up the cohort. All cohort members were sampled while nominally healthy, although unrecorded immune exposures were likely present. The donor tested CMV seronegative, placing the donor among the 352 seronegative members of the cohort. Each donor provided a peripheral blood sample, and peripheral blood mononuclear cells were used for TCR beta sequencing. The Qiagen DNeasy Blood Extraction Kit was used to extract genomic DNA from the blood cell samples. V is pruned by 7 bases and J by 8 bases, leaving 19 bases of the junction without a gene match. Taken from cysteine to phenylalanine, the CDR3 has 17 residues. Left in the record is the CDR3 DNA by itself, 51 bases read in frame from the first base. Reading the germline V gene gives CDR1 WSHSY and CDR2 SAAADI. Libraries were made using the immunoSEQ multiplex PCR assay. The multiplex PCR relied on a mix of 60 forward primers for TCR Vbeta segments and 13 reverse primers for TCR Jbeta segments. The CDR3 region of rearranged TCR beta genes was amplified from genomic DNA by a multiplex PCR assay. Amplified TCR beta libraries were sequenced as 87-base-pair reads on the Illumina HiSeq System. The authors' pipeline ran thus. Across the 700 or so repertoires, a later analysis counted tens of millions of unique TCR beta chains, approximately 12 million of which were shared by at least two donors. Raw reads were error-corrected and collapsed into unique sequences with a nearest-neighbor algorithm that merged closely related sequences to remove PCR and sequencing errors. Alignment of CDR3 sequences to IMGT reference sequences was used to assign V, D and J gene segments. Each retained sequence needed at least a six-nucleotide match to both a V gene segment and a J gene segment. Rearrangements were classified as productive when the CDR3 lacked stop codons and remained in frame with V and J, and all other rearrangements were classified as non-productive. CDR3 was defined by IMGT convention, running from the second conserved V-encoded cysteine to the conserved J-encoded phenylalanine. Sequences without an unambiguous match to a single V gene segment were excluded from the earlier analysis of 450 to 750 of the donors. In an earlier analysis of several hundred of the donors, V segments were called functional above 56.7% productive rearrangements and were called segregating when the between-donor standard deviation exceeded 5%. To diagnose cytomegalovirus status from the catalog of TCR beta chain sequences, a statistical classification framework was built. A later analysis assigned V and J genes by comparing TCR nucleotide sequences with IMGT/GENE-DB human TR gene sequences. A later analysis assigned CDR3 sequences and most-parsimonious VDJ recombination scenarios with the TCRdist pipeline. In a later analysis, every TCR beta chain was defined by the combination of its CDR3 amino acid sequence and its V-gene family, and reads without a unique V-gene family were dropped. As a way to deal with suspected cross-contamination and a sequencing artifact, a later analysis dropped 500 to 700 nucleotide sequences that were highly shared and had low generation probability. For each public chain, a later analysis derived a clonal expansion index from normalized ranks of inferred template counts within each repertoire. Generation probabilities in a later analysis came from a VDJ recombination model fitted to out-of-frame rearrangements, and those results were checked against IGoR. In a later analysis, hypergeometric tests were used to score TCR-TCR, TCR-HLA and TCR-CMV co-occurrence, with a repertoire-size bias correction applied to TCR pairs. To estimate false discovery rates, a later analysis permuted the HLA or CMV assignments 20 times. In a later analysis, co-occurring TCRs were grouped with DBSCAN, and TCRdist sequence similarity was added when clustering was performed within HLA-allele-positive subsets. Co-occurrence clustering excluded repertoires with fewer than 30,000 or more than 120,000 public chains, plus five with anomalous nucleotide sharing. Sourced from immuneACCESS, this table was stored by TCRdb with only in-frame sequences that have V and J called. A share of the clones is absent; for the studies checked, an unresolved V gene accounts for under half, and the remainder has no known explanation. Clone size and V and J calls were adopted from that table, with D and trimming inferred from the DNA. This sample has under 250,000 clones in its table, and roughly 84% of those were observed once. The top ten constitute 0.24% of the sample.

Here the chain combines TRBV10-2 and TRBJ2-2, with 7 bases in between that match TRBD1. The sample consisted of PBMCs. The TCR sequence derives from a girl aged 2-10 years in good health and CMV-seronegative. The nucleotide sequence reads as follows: TGCGCCAGCACTCCCCCGGGACAGCGAAAAATCGCGGGGGAGCTGTTTTTT. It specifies CASTPPGQRKIAGELFF.